The 8 T cell receptor beta chains listed next were all sequenced from one sample in a study of cytomegalovirus exposure and HLA in healthy donors. The PCR ran on 60 Vbeta and 13 Jbeta primers. Produced via immunoSEQ multiplex PCR; TCRdb's table is partial and in-frame only. The profile shows about 130,000 clones, around 69% of them singletons. The sequencing sample was made of PBMCs. Every receptor here comes from a human donor in good health.

The chain recombines TRBV7-6 with TRBJ1-1; D might be TRBD1 (6 bases). The germline V and J ends were trimmed by 6 bases and 2 bases, with 19 bases remaining between them. The CDR3 is 16 amino acids. In germline, CDR1 is SGHVS, CDR2 FNYEAQ. CDR3 sequence: CASRLRDGGPNTEAFF. Written as DNA, the CDR3 is TGTGCCAGCAGACTCCGGGACGGGGGGCCCAACACTGAAGCTTTCTTT.

This sequence joins TRBV4-1 and TRBJ2-1, with a weak D call TRBD1 (5 bases). With 0 bases removed from V and 13 bases from J, the gap between germline ends came to 28 bases. There are 18 residues in the CDR3. From germline, CDR1 is MGHRA and CDR2 YSYEKL. CDR3 sequence: CASSQEGSRAERYGVQFF. DNA of the CDR3: TGCGCCAGCAGCCAAGAGGGCAGCAGGGCCGAGCGATATGGGGTTCAGTTCTTC.

The rearrangement joins TRBV28 to TRBJ1-1; 8 bases line up with TRBD1. The CDR3 is 13 residues long. Per germline, CDR1 MDHEN and CDR2 SYDVKM. V gave up 6 bases and J gave up 8 bases; unmatched junction bases: 8. The CDR3 sequence is CASSRHRDREAFF. The CDR3 DNA is TGTGCCAGCAGCAGGCATCGGGACAGGGAAGCTTTCTTT.

In DNA form, the CDR3 reads TGTGCCAGTAGTATACTAGCGGGAAACTACGAGCAGTACTTC. This codes for CASSILAGNYEQYF. The chain combines TRBV19 with TRBJ2-7; the match to TRBD2 covers 9 bases. CDR1 is LNHDA, CDR2 SQIVND, per germline (reference sequence). CDR3 length equals 14 residues. The ends lost 2 bases at V and 3 bases at J; junction bases unmatched: 2.

The chain links TRBV27 to TRBJ2-3; 13 nucleotides agree with TRBD2. CDR3 length: 16 amino acids. The germline V gene encodes CDR1 MNHEY and CDR2 SMNVEV (reference sequence). After removal of 7 bases from V and 5 bases from J, the junction contained 9 bases not matched to a gene. CDR3 loop: CASMRLAGGHLDTQYF. The CDR3 DNA sequence: TGTGCCAGCATGAGACTAGCGGGGGGACACCTAGATACGCAGTATTTT.

The genes are TRBV30 and TRBJ2-5, with 7 bases identical to TRBD1. The CDR3 is made up of 15 amino acids. Germline CDR1 and CDR2: GTSNPN and SVGIG (reference sequence). V shed 2 bases, J shed 0 bases, and the junction held 6 bases outside the gene matches. The CDR3 sequence is CAWSFTTGNQETQYF. The DNA of the CDR3 is TGTGCCTGGAGTTTCACGACAGGGAACCAAGAGACCCAGTACTTC.

This clone turned up a few times. This rearrangement joins TRBV11-2 to TRBJ1-1, with 8 bases aligning to TRBD1. Unmatched junction bases numbered 7, after V lost 5 bases and J lost 14 bases. This CDR3 spans 11 amino acids. CDR1 is SGHAT, CDR2 FQNNGV, per germline. This CDR3 is CASSPDRVGFF. The CDR3 DNA reads as TGTGCCAGCAGCCCGGACAGGGTTGGATTCTTT.

The gene calls are TRBV19 and TRBJ2-7; D gene uncertain. This CDR3 has 12 residues. Trimming took off 6 bases at V and 4 bases at J, with 10 bases between the two ends. CDR1 is LNHDA and CDR2 is SQIVND in the germline V gene (reference sequence). The DNA of the CDR3 is TGTGCCAGTAGGTCGCGAGGATACGAGCAGTACTTC. Its protein product is CASRSRGYEQYF.